This entry is about one T cell receptor beta chain. Profiling relied on immunoSEQ multiplex PCR, and the TCRdb table lists in-frame clones only, not all of them. The data contain 55,000 to 70,000 clones, 94% of them singletons. The data belong to a study of T cell clonotyping in hematopoietic cell transplantation. The CDR3 length is 13 residues. CDR1 MNHEY and CDR2 SMNVEV come from the germline V gene (reference sequence). The V end was cut by 4 bases, the J end by 2 bases, with 9 bases between. V gene TRBV27 combines with J gene TRBJ2-7, with a tentative D call TRBD2 (5 bases). The sample was peripheral blood mononuclear cells. This sequence was found in a man over 45 in good health. Some clones in this sample may be carry-over from other donors' samples. This CDR3 is CASSWGAAYEQYF. CDR3 nucleotides: TGTGCCAGCAGTTGGGGAGCTGCCTACGAGCAGTACTTC.